These T cell receptor beta chains were read from a single sample in a study of OX40 agonist ivuxolimab in advanced cancers. Generated by immunoSEQ multiplex PCR, the TCRdb table keeps only in-frame clones and is missing some. The table lists about 94,000 clones, 87% of them singletons. The starting material was CD4+ or CD8+ T cells sorted from blood, obtained in a trial of the OX40 agonist ivuxolimab. These receptors originate from an adult with an advanced solid tumor such as melanoma, head and neck, liver or kidney cancer. Both conserved end residues are part of each CDR3. Each record gives: V gene, J gene, D gene, CDR3 protein. The D gene is left open where the match is weak.

>TRBV9|TRBJ2-6|-
CASSVAGSGANVLTF
>TRBV11-2|TRBJ1-1|-
CASSLGTLNTEAFF
>TRBV5-1|TRBJ2-5|TRBD1
CASSLGTGTLQETQYF
>TRBV5-1|TRBJ1-5|-
CASSTGSGNQPQHF
>TRBV19|TRBJ2-3|-
CASSAVGTDTQYF
>TRBV6-6|TRBJ1-2|TRBD1
CASSPGTGDYGYTF
>TRBV7-2|TRBJ2-7|-
CASSLAWDEQYF
>TRBV7-9|TRBJ2-1|-
CASSGSPYNEQFF
>TRBV6-5|TRBJ2-1|TRBD1
CASRPRTGLEQFF
>TRBV18|TRBJ2-1|TRBD1
CASSPRQGAGNEQFF
>TRBV7-9|TRBJ1-4|-
CASSPTVTGNEKLFF
>TRBV5-8|TRBJ2-7|-
CASSSPRTVYEQYF
>TRBV7-2|TRBJ2-2|-
CASSLRPSTGELFF
>TRBV18|TRBJ1-6|TRBD1
CASSRAGTDNSPLHF
>TRBV18|TRBJ1-3|-
CASSPKAAFGSGNTIYF
>TRBV14|TRBJ1-3|-
CASSGPRSGNTIYF
>TRBV9|TRBJ1-3|-
CASSVSGRSTGNTIYF